This is a list of T cell receptor beta chains from one sample in a study of blood T cell repertoires in COVID-19. TCRdb's table, derived via immunoSEQ multiplex PCR, lists solely in-frame clones and lacks some. The sample contains 90,000 to 120,000 clones, 88% of which appear only once. Source material: peripheral blood. These TCRs come from a man over 45 with active or convalescent COVID-19. The CDR3 runs from the conserved cysteine through the conserved F or W. Fields, in order: clone size, D gene, J gene, V gene, CDR3 DNA, CDR3 protein. A D gene is named only where the DNA matches it firmly. Expanded clones are given a class, and other clones once, few, many or no size at all.

clone_size: -
d_call: TRBD2
j_call: TRBJ2-1
v_call: TRBV4-1
cdr3_nt: TGCGCCAGCAGCTTGAGCGGGAGCGCCTACAATGAGCAGTTCTTC
cdr3_aa: CASSLSGSAYNEQFF

clone_size: -
d_call: TRBD1
j_call: TRBJ1-1
v_call: TRBV6-5
cdr3_nt: TGTGCCAGCACCTTTCCGAGGGACAGGGCTGAAGCTTTCTTT
cdr3_aa: CASTFPRDRAEAFF

clone_size: -
d_call: TRBD1
j_call: TRBJ2-5
v_call: TRBV19
cdr3_nt: TGTGCCAGTAGTAGCCCCCAGGACAGGGAAGAGACCCAGTACTTC
cdr3_aa: CASSSPQDREETQYF

clone_size: -
d_call: -
j_call: TRBJ2-1
v_call: TRBV19
cdr3_nt: TGTGCCAGTAGTATCTCCGGGACTGGCCACAATGAGCAGTTCTTC
cdr3_aa: CASSISGTGHNEQFF

clone_size: -
d_call: -
j_call: TRBJ1-2
v_call: TRBV30
cdr3_nt: TGTGCCTGGAGTGGGACAGATTGGTCTGGCTACACCTTC
cdr3_aa: CAWSGTDWSGYTF

clone_size: -
d_call: -
j_call: TRBJ1-4
v_call: TRBV28
cdr3_nt: TGTGCCAGCAGCAACCAGTGGGGCGCCAATGAAAAACTGTTTTTT
cdr3_aa: CASSNQWGANEKLFF

clone_size: once
d_call: -
j_call: TRBJ2-1
v_call: TRBV6-1
cdr3_nt: TGTGCCAGCAGTACGCAGGGCAATGAGCAGTTCTTC
cdr3_aa: CASSTQGNEQFF

clone_size: -
d_call: TRBD1
j_call: TRBJ2-7
v_call: TRBV15
cdr3_nt: TGTGCCACCAGTCCCGGGACAGGATCTTCGGGGCAGTACTTC
cdr3_aa: CATSPGTGSSGQYF

clone_size: -
d_call: TRBD2
j_call: TRBJ2-3
v_call: TRBV9
cdr3_nt: TGTGCCAGCAGCGCGAGCGGGAGGGTGGGAGATACGCAGTATTTT
cdr3_aa: CASSASGRVGDTQYF

clone_size: -
d_call: -
j_call: TRBJ2-5
v_call: TRBV5-1
cdr3_nt: TGCGCCAGCAGCTTTGGACAACTTCAAGAGACCCAGTACTTC
cdr3_aa: CASSFGQLQETQYF

clone_size: once
d_call: TRBD2
j_call: TRBJ2-7
v_call: TRBV4-3
cdr3_nt: TGCGCCAGCAGCCCTCGGGAGGGAGGGGGATTGGAGCAGTACTTC
cdr3_aa: CASSPREGGGLEQYF

clone_size: -
d_call: -
j_call: TRBJ2-6
v_call: TRBV6-5
cdr3_nt: TGTGCCACCGGGGGATCAACTGGGGCCAACGTCCTGACTTTC
cdr3_aa: CATGGSTGANVLTF